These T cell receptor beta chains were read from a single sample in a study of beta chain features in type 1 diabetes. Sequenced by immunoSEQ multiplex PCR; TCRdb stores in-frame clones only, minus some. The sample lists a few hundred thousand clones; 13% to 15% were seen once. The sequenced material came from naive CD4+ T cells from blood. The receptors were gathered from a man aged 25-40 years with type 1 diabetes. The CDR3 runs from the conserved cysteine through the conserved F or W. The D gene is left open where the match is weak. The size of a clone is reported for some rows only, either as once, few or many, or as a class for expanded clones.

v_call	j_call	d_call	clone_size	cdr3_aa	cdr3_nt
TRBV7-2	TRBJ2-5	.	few	CASSLVYSQQETQYF	TGTGCCAGCAGCTTAGTGTATAGCCAGCAAGAGACCCAGTACTTC
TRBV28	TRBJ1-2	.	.	CAIQYRDVDYGYTF	TGTGCCATCCAATATCGGGATGTTGACTATGGCTACACCTTC
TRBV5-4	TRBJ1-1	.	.	CASSLLDFETEAFF	TGTGCCAGCAGCTTGTTAGATTTCGAAACTGAAGCTTTCTTT
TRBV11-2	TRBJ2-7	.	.	CASSFLTGPSYEQYF	TGTGCCAGCAGCTTCTTAACAGGGCCATCTTACGAGCAGTACTTC
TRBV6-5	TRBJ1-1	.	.	CASSEQAATEAFF	TGTGCCAGCAGTGAACAGGCGGCCACTGAAGCTTTCTTT
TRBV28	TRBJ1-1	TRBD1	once	CASSFQTLPGQTPWGTEAFF	TGTGCCAGCTCTTTCCAAACCCTCCCGGGACAGACTCCCTGGGGCACTGAAGCTTTCTTT
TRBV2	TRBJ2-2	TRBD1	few	CAGAGTANTGELFF	TGTGCCGGCGCCGGGACAGCGAACACCGGGGAGCTGTTTTTT
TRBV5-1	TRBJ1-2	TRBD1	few	CASSGDRGSYGYTF	TGCGCCAGCAGCGGTGACAGGGGCAGTTATGGCTACACCTTC
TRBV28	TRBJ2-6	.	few	CASARGSGANVLTF	TGTGCCAGCGCCAGGGGCTCTGGGGCCAACGTCCTGACTTTC
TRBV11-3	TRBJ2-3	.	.	CASSLAGTDTQYF	TGTGCCAGCAGCTTAGCAGGCACAGATACGCAGTATTTT
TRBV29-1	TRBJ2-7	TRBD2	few	CSVGGLTSGASYEQYF	TGCAGCGTGGGGGGGTTAACTAGCGGCGCCTCCTACGAGCAGTACTTC
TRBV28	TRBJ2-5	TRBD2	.	CASSPPGSGRVETQYF	TGTGCCAGCAGTCCCCCGGGTAGCGGGAGAGTGGAGACCCAGTACTTC
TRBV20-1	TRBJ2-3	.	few	CSAKRTDTQYF	TGCAGTGCTAAGAGAACAGATACGCAGTATTTT
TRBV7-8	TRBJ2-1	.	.	CASSFEYYNEQFF	TGTGCCAGCAGCTTCGAGTACTACAATGAGCAGTTCTTC
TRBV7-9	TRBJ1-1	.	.	CASSPDREAFF	TGTGCCAGCAGCCCCGACAGGGAAGCTTTCTTT
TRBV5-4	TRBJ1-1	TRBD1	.	CASSWNGQGKSAEAFF	TGTGCCAGCAGCTGGAACGGACAGGGGAAGAGCGCTGAAGCTTTCTTT
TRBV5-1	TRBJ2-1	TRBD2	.	CASSLSTGLAGGGEQFF	TGCGCCAGCAGCTTGAGTACTGGACTAGCGGGAGGAGGTGAGCAGTTCTTC
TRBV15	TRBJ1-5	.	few	CATSSGFQPQHF	TGTGCCACCAGCTCAGGGTTTCAGCCCCAGCATTTT
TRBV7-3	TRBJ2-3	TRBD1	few	CASSRQGVTDTQYF	TGTGCCAGCAGTCGACAGGGGGTCACAGATACGCAGTATTTT
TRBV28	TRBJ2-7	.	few	CASTRVAPYEQYF	TGTGCCAGCACCAGGGTCGCTCCGTACGAGCAGTACTTC
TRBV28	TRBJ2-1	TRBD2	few	CASSLSGRGPWKFF	TGTGCCAGCAGTTTAAGCGGGAGGGGCCCCTGGAAGTTCTTC
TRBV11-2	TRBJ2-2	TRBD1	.	CASGQANTGELFF	TGTGCCAGTGGACAGGCGAACACCGGGGAGCTGTTTTTT